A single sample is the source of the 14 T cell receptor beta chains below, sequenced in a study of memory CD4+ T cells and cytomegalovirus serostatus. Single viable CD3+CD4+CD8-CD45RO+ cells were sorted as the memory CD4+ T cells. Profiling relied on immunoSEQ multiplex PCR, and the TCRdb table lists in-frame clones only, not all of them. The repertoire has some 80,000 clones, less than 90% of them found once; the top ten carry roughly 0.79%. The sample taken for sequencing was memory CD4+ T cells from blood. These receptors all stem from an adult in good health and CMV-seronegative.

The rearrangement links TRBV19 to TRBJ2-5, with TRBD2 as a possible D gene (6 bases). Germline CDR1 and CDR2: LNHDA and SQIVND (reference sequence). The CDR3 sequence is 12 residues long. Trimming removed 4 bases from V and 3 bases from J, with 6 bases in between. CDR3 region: CASSRGEETQYF. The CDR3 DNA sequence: TGTGCCAGTAGTAGGGGGGAAGAGACCCAGTACTTC.

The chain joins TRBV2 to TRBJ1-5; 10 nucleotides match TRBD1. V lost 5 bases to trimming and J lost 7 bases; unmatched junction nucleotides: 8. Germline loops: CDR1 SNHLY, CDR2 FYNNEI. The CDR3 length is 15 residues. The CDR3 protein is CASSIGTGEGQPQHF. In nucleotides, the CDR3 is TGTGCCAGCAGTATAGGGACAGGGGAGGGACAGCCCCAGCATTTT.

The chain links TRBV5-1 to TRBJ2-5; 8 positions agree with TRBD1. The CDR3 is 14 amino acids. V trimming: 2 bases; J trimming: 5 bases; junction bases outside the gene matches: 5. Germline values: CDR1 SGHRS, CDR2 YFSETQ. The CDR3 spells CASSLGQGRETQYF. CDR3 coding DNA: TGCGCCAGCAGCTTAGGACAGGGCCGGGAGACCCAGTACTTC.

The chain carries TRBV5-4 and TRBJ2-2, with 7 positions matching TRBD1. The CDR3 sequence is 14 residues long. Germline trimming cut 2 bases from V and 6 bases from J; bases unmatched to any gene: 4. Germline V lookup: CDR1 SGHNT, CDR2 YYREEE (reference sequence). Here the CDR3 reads CASSLQGMAGELFF. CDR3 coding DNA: TGTGCCAGCAGCTTACAGGGGATGGCCGGGGAGCTGTTTTTT.

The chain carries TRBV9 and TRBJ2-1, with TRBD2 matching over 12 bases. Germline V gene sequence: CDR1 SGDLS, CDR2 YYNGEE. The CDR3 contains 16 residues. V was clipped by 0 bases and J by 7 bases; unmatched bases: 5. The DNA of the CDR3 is TGTGCCAGCAGCGTAGGGCTAGCGGGGGGGCTAAATGAGCAGTTCTTC. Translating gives CASSVGLAGGLNEQFF.

CDR3 coding DNA: TGTGCCAGCAGCTGGCCCTGGCGGGGGGACGGCGGGGAGCTGTTTTTT. Amino acid sequence: CASSWPWRGDGGELFF. The chain joins TRBV5-6 to TRBJ2-2; 8 bases fit TRBD2. CDR1 and CDR2 from the germline V gene are SGHDT and YYEEEE. The CDR3 is 16 residues long. V shed 3 bases, J shed 7 bases, and the junction held 11 bases outside the gene matches.

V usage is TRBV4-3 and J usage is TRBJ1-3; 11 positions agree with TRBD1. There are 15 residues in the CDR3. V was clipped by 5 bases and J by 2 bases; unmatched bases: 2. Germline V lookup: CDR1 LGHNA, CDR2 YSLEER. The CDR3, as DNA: TGCGCCAGCAGCAGGGGACAGGGGGCTGGAAACACCATATATTTT. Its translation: CASSRGQGAGNTIYF.

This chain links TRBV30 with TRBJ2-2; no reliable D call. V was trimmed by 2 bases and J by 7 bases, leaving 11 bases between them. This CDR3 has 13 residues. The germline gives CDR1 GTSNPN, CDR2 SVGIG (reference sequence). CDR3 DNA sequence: TGTGCCTGGAGTCGTAGTGGGGACGGGGAGCTGTTTTTT. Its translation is CAWSRSGDGELFF. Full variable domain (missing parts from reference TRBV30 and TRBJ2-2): SQTIHQWPATLVQPVGSPLSLECTVEGTSNPNLYWYRQAAGRGLQLLFYSVGIGQISSEVPQNLSASRPQDRQFILSSKKLLLSDSGFYLCAWSRSGDGELFFGEGSRLTVL.

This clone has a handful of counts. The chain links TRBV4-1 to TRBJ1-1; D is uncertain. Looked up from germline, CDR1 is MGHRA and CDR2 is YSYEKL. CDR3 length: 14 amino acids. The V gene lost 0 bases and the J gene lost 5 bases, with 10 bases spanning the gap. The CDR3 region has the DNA TGCGCCAGCAGCCAAGATCCCAGGTGGACTGAAGCTTTCTTT. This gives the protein CASSQDPRWTEAFF.

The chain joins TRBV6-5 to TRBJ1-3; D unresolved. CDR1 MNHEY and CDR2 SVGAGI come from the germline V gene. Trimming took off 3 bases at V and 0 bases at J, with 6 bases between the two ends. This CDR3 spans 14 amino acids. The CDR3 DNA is TGTGCCAGCAGTTATATGGCCTCTGGAAACACCATATATTTT. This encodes CASSYMASGNTIYF.

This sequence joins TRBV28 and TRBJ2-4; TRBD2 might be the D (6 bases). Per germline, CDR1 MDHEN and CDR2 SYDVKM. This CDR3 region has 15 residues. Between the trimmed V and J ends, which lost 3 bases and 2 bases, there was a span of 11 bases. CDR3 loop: CASSLGGNSKNIQYF. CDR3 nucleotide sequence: TGTGCCAGCAGTTTGGGAGGCAACTCCAAAAACATTCAGTACTTC.

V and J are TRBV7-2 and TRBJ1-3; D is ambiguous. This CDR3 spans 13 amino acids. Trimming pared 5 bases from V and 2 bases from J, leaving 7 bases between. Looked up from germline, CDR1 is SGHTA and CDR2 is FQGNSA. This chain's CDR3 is CASSPLAGNTIYF. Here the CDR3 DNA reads TGTGCCAGCAGCCCCCTTGCTGGAAACACCATATATTTT.

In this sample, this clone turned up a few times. The CDR3 loop reads CASRNSGGGSYEQYF. For the CDR3, the DNA is TGTGCCAGCAGGAATAGCGGGGGGGGTTCCTACGAGCAGTACTTC. The chain is built from TRBV9 and TRBJ2-7; TRBD2 agrees at 11 bases. The germline V gene encodes CDR1 SGDLS and CDR2 YYNGEE. This CDR3 is 15 amino acids long. The junction had 5 bases not matched to a gene; V was cut back by 5 bases and J by 1 base.

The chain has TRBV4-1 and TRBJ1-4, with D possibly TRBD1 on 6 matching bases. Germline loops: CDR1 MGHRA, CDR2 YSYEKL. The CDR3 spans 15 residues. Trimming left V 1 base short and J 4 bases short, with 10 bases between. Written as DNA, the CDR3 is TGCGCCAGCAGCCAAGGGACAGCGAATAATGAAAAACTGTTTTTT. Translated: CASSQGTANNEKLFF.